This T cell receptor (beta chain) was retrieved from a study of CD8+ T cells in alopecia areata. Study conclusions and caveats: Scalp samples also yield sequences from resident alphabeta T cells of normal skin. Mice showed clearer TCR sharing than patients did, a gap that was possibly HLA-related.

Per the germline V gene, CDR1 is GTSNPN and CDR2 is SVGIG (reference sequence). Trimming cost V 2 bases and J 8 bases, with 22 bases left between them. The CDR3 spans 16 residues. RNA, once extracted, was reverse transcribed into cDNA for use as the sequencing template. Assay used: immunoSEQ multiplex PCR; TCRdb lists only in-frame clones, some missing. The repertoire has more than 95,000 clones, around 45% of them found once; the top ten carry 1% to 1.5%. Comments on this clone: Its target is not known.

The chain couples TRBV30 to TRBJ2-1; possibly TRBD1 for D (5 bases). This TCR derives from a human donor with alopecia areata. The material sequenced was CD4+ T cells sorted from blood. As DNA, the CDR3 is TGTGCCTGGAGTTATCTTGGACAAGGAGTCCGGGATGAGCAGTTCTTC. It is translated as CAWSYLGQGVRDEQFF.